The 17 T cell receptor beta chains given below trace back to one sample, sequenced in a study of blood T cell repertoires in COVID-19. The data were produced by immunoSEQ multiplex PCR, yet TCRdb's version contains in-frame clones alone and is incomplete. The sample holds some 100,000 clones, more than 70% seen once. The sequencing input was peripheral blood. Receptor source: a woman of 80 years or more with active COVID-19.

The rearrangement uses TRBV25-1 and TRBJ2-7, with 10 positions matching TRBD2. The CDR3 extends over 15 amino acids. The V and J ends lost 2 bases and 3 bases, in that order; junction bases with no gene match: 4. Germline V CDR1 and CDR2: MGHDK, SYGVNS. The CDR3 loop is CASSETASGSYEQYF. The CDR3 coding sequence is TGTGCCAGCAGTGAAACAGCTAGCGGGAGCTACGAGCAGTACTTC.

This chain connects TRBV9 to TRBJ2-1; D call uncertain. V was shortened by 0 bases and J by 8 bases, with 6 bases between the two germline ends. Germline loops: CDR1 SGDLS, CDR2 YYNGEE. CDR3 length: 12 amino acids. DNA for the CDR3: TGTGCCAGCAGCGTAGACACGTATGAGCAGTTCTTC. Translation gives CASSVDTYEQFF.

The chain is built from TRBV6-8 and TRBJ1-1, with a tentative D call TRBD1 (5 bases). Germline V gives CDR1 MNHGY, CDR2 SAAAGT. The CDR3 runs 19 residues. The V and J ends lost 1 base and 0 bases respectively, with 21 bases between them. CDR3 in amino acids: CASSYYPARQILLNTEAFF. CDR3 DNA: TGTGCCAGCAGTTACTATCCCGCCCGACAGATTCTGCTGAACACTGAAGCTTTCTTT.

The rearrangement links TRBV10-2 to TRBJ2-3; weak D call: TRBD2 (6 bases). V dropped 1 base and J dropped 6 bases, with 14 bases sitting between them. The CDR3 is 15 residues long. CDR1 WSHSY and CDR2 SAAADI come from the germline V gene. Here the CDR3 reads CASSEWTTLGDTQYF. As DNA, the CDR3 is TGCGCCAGCAGTGAGTGGACTACCCTGGGGGATACGCAGTATTTT.

A note on this clone: A read error may produce the germline difference seen at one junction end. Other DNA variants within this sample encode the same CDR3. The chain joins TRBV7-3 to TRBJ2-7; TRBD2 matches 7 bases. There are 13 residues in the CDR3. Germline lookup yields CDR1 SGHTA and CDR2 FQGTGA. CDR3 nucleotides: TGTGCCAGCAGCTTGAAGCGGGGCTACGAGCAGTACTTT. It is translated as CASSLKRGYEQYF.

The chain is built from TRBV5-6 and TRBJ2-5; D call uncertain. Germline V CDR1 and CDR2: SGHDT, YYEEEE. This CDR3 has 13 residues. Trimming stripped 0 bases from V and 4 bases from J, with 7 bases between. Here the CDR3 DNA reads TGTGCCAGCAGCTTGGTTTCGGGAGAGACCCAGTACTTC. Translating it yields CASSLVSGETQYF.

A single count supports this clone. This chain uses TRBV4-2 with TRBJ2-1, with 8 bases that match TRBD2. The ends lost 4 bases at V and 5 bases at J; junction bases unmatched: 10. CDR1 LGHNA and CDR2 YNFKEQ come from the germline V gene. The CDR3 is 16 residues long. Written as DNA, the CDR3 is TGTGCCAGCAGCCCGCAGGGGAGAGCGGGAGACAATGAGCAGTTCTTC. Amino acids: CASSPQGRAGDNEQFF.

This clone has only one observation. The rearrangement uses TRBV2 and TRBJ2-5; D is unresolved. V was trimmed by 1 base and J by 4 bases, leaving 10 bases between them. Germline loops: CDR1 SNHLY, CDR2 FYNNEI. The CDR3 contains 14 residues. CDR3 sequence (DNA): TGTGCCAGCAGTGAAGTCGGAGTAATAGAGACCCAGTACTTC. It encodes CASSEVGVIETQYF.

The V call is TRBV9, the J call TRBJ2-2; the D is unclear. V lost 0 bases and J 5 bases, leaving 11 bases between the germline ends. Germline assignment: CDR1 SGDLS and CDR2 YYNGEE. This CDR3 is built from 15 residues. The DNA of the CDR3 is TGTGCCAGCAGCGTAGATGTAGCTTTGACCGGGGAGCTGTTTTTT. Translated, it gives CASSVDVALTGELFF. Using reference TRBV9 and TRBJ2-2 for the parts outside the CDR3, the full variable domain is DSGVTQTPKHLITATGQRVTLRCSPRSGDLSVYWYQQSLDQGLQFLIQYYNGEERAKGNILERFSAQQFPDLHSELNLSSLELGDSALYFCASSVDVALTGELFFGEGSRLTVL.

The rearrangement links TRBV5-5 to TRBJ1-2; 9 nucleotides align to TRBD1. CDR3 length: 15 residues. Trimming at V came to 0 bases and at J to 1 base, leaving 1 base not matched to a gene. Germline CDR1 is SGHKS and CDR2 is YYEKEE (reference sequence). DNA for the CDR3: TGTGCCAGCAGCTTGGGACAGGGGGTTAACTATGGCTACACCTTC. It specifies CASSLGQGVNYGYTF.

This clone was observed once. J is TRBJ1-5 and V is TRBV11-2; weak D call: TRBD1 (5 bases). The V gene's germline CDR1 is SGHAT and CDR2 FQNNGV. This CDR3 contains 14 residues. V lost 8 bases to trimming and J lost 4 bases, with 15 bases between them. CDR3 in DNA: TGTGCCAGCCCCTTTGTCCGGACAAATCAGCCCCAGCATTTT. It encodes CASPFVRTNQPQHF.

This chain's CDR3 is CASRGTVYTGELFF. Here the CDR3 DNA reads TGTGCCAGTAGAGGGACAGTCTACACCGGGGAGCTGTTTTTT. The gene calls are TRBV19 and TRBJ2-2; TRBD1 matches at 7 bases. The CDR3 totals 14 residues. Unmatched junction bases numbered 4, after V lost 6 bases and J lost 3 bases. CDR1 LNHDA and CDR2 SQIVND come from the germline V gene (reference sequence). Complete variable domain (other parts from reference TRBV19 and TRBJ2-2): DGGITQSPKYLFRKEGQNVTLSCEQNLNHDAMYWYRQDPGQGLRLIYYSQIVNDFQKGDIAEGYSVSREKKESFPLTVTSAQKNPTAFYLCASRGTVYTGELFFGEGSRLTVL.

The rearrangement uses TRBV2 and TRBJ2-1, with 8 bases that match TRBD2. The CDR3 covers 15 residues. Germline assignment: CDR1 SNHLY and CDR2 FYNNEI. V was clipped by 6 bases and J by 0 bases; unmatched bases: 4. The DNA for the CDR3 is TGTGCCAGCAGCGCCGGGACTAGCTCCTACAATGAGCAGTTCTTC. Amino acid sequence: CASSAGTSSYNEQFF.

This clone has a single count. The J gene is TRBJ1-1, the V gene TRBV7-2; tentatively, D is TRBD1 (6 bases). The CDR3 spans 12 residues. V dropped 4 bases and J dropped 10 bases, with 13 bases sitting between them. The germline CDR1 and CDR2 sequences are SGHTA and FQGNSA. CDR3 loop: CASSSGGAPAFF. The CDR3 DNA follows: TGTGCCAGCAGCTCGGGGGGGGCCCCAGCTTTCTTT.

The chain is built from TRBV7-2 and TRBJ1-3; 12 bases agree with TRBD1. J was trimmed by 2 bases and V by 10 bases; bases with no gene match: 3. Per germline, CDR1 SGHTA and CDR2 FQGNSA. The CDR3 loop spans 14 amino acids. The CDR3 here is CATGTGGTGNTIYF. CDR3 DNA sequence: TGTGCCACGGGGACAGGGGGCACTGGAAACACCATATATTTT.

The chain recombines TRBV19 with TRBJ2-7; tentatively, D is TRBD1 (5 bases). Trimming shortened V by 2 bases and J by 2 bases, and 10 bases separated the two germline ends. The CDR3 length is 14 residues. Germline CDR1 and CDR2: LNHDA and SQIVND (reference sequence). CDR3 amino acids: CASSIQGPTYEQYF. DNA for the CDR3: TGTGCCAGTAGTATACAGGGTCCCACCTACGAGCAGTACTTC.

The chain carries TRBV7-2 and TRBJ2-5; 14 bases match TRBD2. The CDR3 length is 17 residues. V lost 2 bases to trimming and J lost 5 bases; unmatched junction nucleotides: 7. The germline CDR1 and CDR2 sequences are SGHTA and FQGNSA. For the CDR3, the DNA is TGTGCCAGCAGCTTATTCGGGACTAGCGGGAGTGTGGAGACCCAGTACTTC. Translation gives CASSLFGTSGSVETQYF. The full variable domain, with the rest looked up from reference TRBV7-2 and TRBJ2-5, is GAGVSQSPSNKVTEKGKDVELRCDPISGHTALYWYRQSLGQGLEFLIYFQGNSAPDKSGLPSDRFSAERTGGSVSTLTIQRTQQEDSAVYLCASSLFGTSGSVETQYFGPGTRLLVL.